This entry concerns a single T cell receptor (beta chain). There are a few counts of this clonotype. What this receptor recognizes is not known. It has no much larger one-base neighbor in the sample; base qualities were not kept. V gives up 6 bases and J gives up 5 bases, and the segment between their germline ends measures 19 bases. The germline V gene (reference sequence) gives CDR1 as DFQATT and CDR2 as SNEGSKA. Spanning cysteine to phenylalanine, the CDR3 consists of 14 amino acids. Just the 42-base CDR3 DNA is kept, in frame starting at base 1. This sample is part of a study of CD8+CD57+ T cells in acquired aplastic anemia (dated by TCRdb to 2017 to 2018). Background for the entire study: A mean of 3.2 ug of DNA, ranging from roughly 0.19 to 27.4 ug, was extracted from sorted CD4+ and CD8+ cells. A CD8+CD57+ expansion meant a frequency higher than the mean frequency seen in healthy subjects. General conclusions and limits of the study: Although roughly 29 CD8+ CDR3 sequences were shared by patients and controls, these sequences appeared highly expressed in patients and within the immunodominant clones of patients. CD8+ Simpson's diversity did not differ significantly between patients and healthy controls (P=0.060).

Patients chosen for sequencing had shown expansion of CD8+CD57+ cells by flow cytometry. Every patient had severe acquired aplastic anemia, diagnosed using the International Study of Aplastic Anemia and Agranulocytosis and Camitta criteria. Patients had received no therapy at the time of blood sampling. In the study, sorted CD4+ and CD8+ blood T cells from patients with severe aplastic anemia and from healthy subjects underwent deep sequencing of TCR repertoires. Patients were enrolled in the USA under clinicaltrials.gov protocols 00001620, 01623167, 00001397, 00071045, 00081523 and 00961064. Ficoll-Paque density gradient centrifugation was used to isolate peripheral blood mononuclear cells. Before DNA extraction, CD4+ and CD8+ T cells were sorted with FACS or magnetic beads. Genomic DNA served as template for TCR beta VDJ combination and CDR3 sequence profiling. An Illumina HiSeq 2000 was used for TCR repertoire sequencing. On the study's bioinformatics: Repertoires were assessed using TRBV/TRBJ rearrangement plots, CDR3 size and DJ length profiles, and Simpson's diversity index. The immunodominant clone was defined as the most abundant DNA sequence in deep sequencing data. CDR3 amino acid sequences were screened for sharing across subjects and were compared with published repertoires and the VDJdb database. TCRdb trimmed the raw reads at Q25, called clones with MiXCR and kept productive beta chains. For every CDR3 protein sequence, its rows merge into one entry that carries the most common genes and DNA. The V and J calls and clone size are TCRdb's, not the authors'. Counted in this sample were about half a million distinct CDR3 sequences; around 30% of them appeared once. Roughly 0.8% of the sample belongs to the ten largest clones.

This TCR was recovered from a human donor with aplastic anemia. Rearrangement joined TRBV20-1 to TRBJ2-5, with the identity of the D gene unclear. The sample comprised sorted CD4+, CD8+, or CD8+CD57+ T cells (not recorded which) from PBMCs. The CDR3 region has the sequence CSARKNYAGETQYF. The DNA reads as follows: TGCAGTGCGCGAAAGAACTACGCCGGGGAGACCCAGTACTTC.